This TCR beta chain came from a study of blood T cell repertoires in COVID-19. Study-level background: In each case, the material was cDNA or gDNA derived from T cells, B-cell-depleted T cells, or PBMCs.

Trimming at V came to 3 bases and at J to 7 bases, leaving 7 bases not matched to a gene. The CDR3 is made up of 16 amino acids. In germline, CDR1 is MGHRA, CDR2 YSYEKL. Using immunoSEQ multiplex PCR, the repertoire was profiled, and TCRdb retains in-frame clones only, with some absent. The table lists roughly 160,000 clones, just over 85% of them singletons. The chain has TRBV4-1 and TRBJ1-6; 9 bases are a match to TRBD1. This clonotype was obtained from a man aged 50 or older with active or convalescent COVID-19. Sample: peripheral blood. The CDR3 here is CASSQTTGTGNSPLHF. The CDR3 nucleotides are TGCGCCAGCAGCCAGACCACCGGGACAGGGAATTCACCCCTCCACTTT.